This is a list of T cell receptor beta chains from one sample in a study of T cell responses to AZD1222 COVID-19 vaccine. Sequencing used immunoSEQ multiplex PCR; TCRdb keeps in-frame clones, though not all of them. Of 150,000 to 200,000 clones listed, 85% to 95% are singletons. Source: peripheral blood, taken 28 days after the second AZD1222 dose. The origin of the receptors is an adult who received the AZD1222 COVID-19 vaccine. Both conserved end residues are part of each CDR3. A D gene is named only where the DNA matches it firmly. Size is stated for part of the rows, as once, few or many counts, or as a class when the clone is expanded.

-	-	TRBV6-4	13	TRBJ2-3	TGTGCCGGCAGTGTATATAGCATAGATACGCAGTATTTT	CAGSVYSIDTQYF
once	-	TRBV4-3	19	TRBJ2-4	TGCGCCAGCAGCTACCCCGACGGCGAGTTAAAACTAGCCAAAAACATTCAGTACTTC	CASSYPDGELKLAKNIQYF
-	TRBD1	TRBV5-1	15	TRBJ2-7	TGCGCCAGCAGCTTGGGACAGGGGGCGACCTACGAGCAGTACTTC	CASSLGQGATYEQYF
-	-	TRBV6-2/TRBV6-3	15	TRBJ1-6	TGTGCCAGCAGTTACTCGAAAGGGAGCCTGATAACCCTCCACTTT	CASSYSKGSLITLHF
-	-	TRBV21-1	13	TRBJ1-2	TGTGCCAGCAGCAAAGATTGGGGGAATGGCTACACCTTC	CASSKDWGNGYTF
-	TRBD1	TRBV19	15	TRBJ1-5	TGTGCCAGTAGCACGACAGGGGATCTTAATCAGCCCCAGCATTTT	CASSTTGDLNQPQHF
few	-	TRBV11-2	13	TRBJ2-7	TGTGCCAGCAGCCGGGAGCCCACCTACGAGCAGTACTTC	CASSREPTYEQYF
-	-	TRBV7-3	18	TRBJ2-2	TGTGCCAGCAGCTTACAGGGACTGGTCCTTACAAACACCGGGGAGCTGTTTTTT	CASSLQGLVLTNTGELFF
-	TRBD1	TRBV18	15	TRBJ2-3	TGTGCCAGCTCACCGGGACAGATTGTGGGGGATACGCAGTATTTT	CASSPGQIVGDTQYF
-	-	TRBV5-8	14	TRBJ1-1	TGTGCCAGCAGCGGGAGCGGGAGCCGCACTGAAGCTTTCTTT	CASSGSGSRTEAFF
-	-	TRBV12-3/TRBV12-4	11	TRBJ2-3	TGTGCCAGCAGCCCCTACGATACGCAGTATTTT	CASSPYDTQYF
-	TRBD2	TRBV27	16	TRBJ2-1	TGTGCCAGCAGTCTACAGACTAGCGGGGGGGCCGATGAGCAGTTCTTC	CASSLQTSGGADEQFF
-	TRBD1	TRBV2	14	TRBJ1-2	TGTGCCAGCGTAAGAGAGACAGGGGGTGGTGGCTACACCTTC	CASVRETGGGGYTF
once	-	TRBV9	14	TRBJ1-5	TGTGCCAGCAGCCCGTGGGGTAGCAATCAGCCCCAGCATTTT	CASSPWGSNQPQHF
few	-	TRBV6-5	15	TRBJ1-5	TGTGCCAGCAGTTACACAGGGCTTGGGGGTCAGCCCCAGCATTTT	CASSYTGLGGQPQHF
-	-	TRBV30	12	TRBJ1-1	TGTGCCTGGAGTCCCCAGAACACTGAAGCTTTCTTT	CAWSPQNTEAFF
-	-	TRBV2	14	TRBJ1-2	TGTGCCAGCAGTGAGATCTTAGCGAACTATGGCTACACCTTC	CASSEILANYGYTF
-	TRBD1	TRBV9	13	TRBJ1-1	TGTGCCAGCAGTGCAGGGGGTAGCACTGAAGCTTTCTTT	CASSAGGSTEAFF
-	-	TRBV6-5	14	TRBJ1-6	TGTGCCAGCAGTTACACGGAAGCATGGTCACCCCTCCACTTT	CASSYTEAWSPLHF
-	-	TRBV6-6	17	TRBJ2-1	TGTGCCAGCAGTCTATCGACTAGACTTGGCTCCTACAATGAGCAGTTCTTC	CASSLSTRLGSYNEQFF
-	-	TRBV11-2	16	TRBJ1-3	TGTGCCAGCAGCTCCGTCAAACAGGGCCTTGGAAACACCATATATTTT	CASSSVKQGLGNTIYF
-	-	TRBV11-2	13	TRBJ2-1	TGTGCCAGCAGCTTAGGCTTGGACAATGAGCAGTTCTTC	CASSLGLDNEQFF
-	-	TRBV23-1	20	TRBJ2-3	TGCGCCAGTAGATCTTACGATCCCGTGGGGAAGTCTAGCGGCACAGATACGCAGTATTTT	CASRSYDPVGKSSGTDTQYF
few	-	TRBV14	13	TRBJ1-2	TGTGCCAGCAGCCAATATCGGGAGTGGGGCTACACCTTC	CASSQYREWGYTF
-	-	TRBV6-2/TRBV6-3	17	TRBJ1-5	TGTGCCAGCAGTTACCCCACAGGGATCAATAGCAATCAGCCCCAGCATTTT	CASSYPTGINSNQPQHF
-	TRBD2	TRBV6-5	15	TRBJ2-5	TGTGCCAGCAGTTACTCTCTAGCGGGGGTTGAGACCCAGTACTTC	CASSYSLAGVETQYF
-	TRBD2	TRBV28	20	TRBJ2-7	TGTGCCAGCAGACCCGCATTAGCGGGAATCGGGTTGGGGAAACAATACGAGCAGTACTTC	CASRPALAGIGLGKQYEQYF
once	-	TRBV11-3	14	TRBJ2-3	TGTGCCAGCAGCTTAGACAGGGCCACAGATACGCAGTATTTT	CASSLDRATDTQYF
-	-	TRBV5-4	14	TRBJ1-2	TGTGCCAGCAGCTCGGTCAGGGAAATCTATGGCTACACCTTC	CASSSVREIYGYTF
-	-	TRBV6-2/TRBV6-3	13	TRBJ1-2	TGTGCCAGCAGTTACTCGAGAAGCTATGGCTACACCTTC	CASSYSRSYGYTF
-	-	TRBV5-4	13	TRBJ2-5	TGTGCCAGCAGCCCTGGGGGGCAGGAGACCCAGTACTTC	CASSPGGQETQYF
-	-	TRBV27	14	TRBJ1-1	TGTGCCAGCAGTATCAGGAGGGCAAACACTGAAGCTTTCTTT	CASSIRRANTEAFF
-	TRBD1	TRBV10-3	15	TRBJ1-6	TGTGCCATCAGTGGGACAGGGGAGGTAAATTCACCCCTCCACTTT	CAISGTGEVNSPLHF
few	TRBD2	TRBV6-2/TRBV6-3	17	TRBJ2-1	TGTGCCAGCAGTTACTCACCAGCGGGGGGGGTCTACAATGAGCAGTTCTTC	CASSYSPAGGVYNEQFF
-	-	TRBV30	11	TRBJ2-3	TGTGCCTGGGAACTCTCGGATACGCAGTATTTT	CAWELSDTQYF
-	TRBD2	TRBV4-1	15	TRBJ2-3	TGCGCCAGCAGCCTCTTGGGACTAGGAACAGATACGCAGTATTTT	CASSLLGLGTDTQYF
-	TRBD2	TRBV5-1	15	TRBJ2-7	TGCGCCAGCAGCTTGGCCTGGGGGGGAACCTACGAGCAGTACTTC	CASSLAWGGTYEQYF
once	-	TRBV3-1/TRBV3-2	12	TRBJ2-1	TGTGCCAGCAGCCAAAGCTTTAATGAGCAGTTCTTC	CASSQSFNEQFF
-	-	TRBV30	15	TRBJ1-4	TGTGCCTGGAGTCCCACATCCGGCGGGGGTGAAAAACTGTTTTTT	CAWSPTSGGGEKLFF
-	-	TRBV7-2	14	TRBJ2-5	TGTGCCAGCAGCTTACGGATTACTCAAGAGACCCAGTACTTC	CASSLRITQETQYF
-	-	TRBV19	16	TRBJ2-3	TGTGCCAGCCTCCCCCGGTCCGGACAGCTCACAGATACGCAGTATTTT	CASLPRSGQLTDTQYF
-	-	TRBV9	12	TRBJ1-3	TGTGCCAGCCGGGGCGAAGGAAACACCATATATTTT	CASRGEGNTIYF
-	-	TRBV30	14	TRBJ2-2	TGTGCCTGGCGGGAGTTAGGGAACACCGGGGAGCTGTTTTTT	CAWRELGNTGELFF
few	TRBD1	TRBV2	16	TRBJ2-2	TGTGCCAGCAGGGGAGAAGGGGGCGGCAACACCGGGGAGCTGTTTTTT	CASRGEGGGNTGELFF
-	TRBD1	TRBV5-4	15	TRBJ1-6	TGTGCCAGCAGCTCTCCGGGACAGGGTAATTCACCCCTCCACTTT	CASSSPGQGNSPLHF
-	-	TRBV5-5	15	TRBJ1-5	TGTGCCAGCAGCCAACCGGGACCGGGCAATCAGCCCCAGCATTTT	CASSQPGPGNQPQHF
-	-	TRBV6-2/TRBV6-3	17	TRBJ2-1	TGTGCCAGCAGTTACCCAAAAGGTTCTGGTTCCTACAATGAGCAGTTCTTC	CASSYPKGSGSYNEQFF
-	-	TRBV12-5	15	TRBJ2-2	TGTGCTAGTGCCCAAGATTCTACGAACACCGGGGAGCTGTTTTTT	CASAQDSTNTGELFF